Listed below are T cell receptor beta chains from one sample, sequenced in a study of CD8+ T cells in alopecia areata. Some clones are missing from TCRdb's copy, which holds only in-frame ones; the method was immunoSEQ multiplex PCR. Of around 140,000 clones listed, 58% are singletons. The source material was CD4+ T cells sorted from blood, sampled at week 0. The origin of the receptors is a human donor with alopecia areata. The CDR3 runs from the conserved cysteine through the conserved F or W. A D gene is named only where the DNA matches it firmly. Size is omitted from some rows. Given values are once, few, many or a class for expanded clones.

abundance: NA; j_gene: TRBJ1-1; v_gene: TRBV5-1; d_gene: NA; CDR3aa: CASSLANLNTEAFF; CDR3nt: TGCGCCAGCAGCTTGGCCAACCTGAACACTGAAGCTTTCTTT
abundance: once; j_gene: TRBJ2-3; v_gene: TRBV11-2; d_gene: NA; CDR3aa: CASTPSTDTQYF; CDR3nt: TGTGCCAGCACCCCTAGCACAGATACGCAGTATTTT
abundance: few; j_gene: TRBJ2-1; v_gene: TRBV2; d_gene: NA; CDR3aa: CASSPLGRSTRDEQFF; CDR3nt: TGTGCCAGCAGTCCCCTCGGAAGGAGTACACGGGATGAGCAGTTCTTC
abundance: NA; j_gene: TRBJ2-5; v_gene: TRBV27; d_gene: NA; CDR3aa: CASSSSQETQYF; CDR3nt: TGTGCCAGCAGTTCATCCCAGGAGACCCAGTACTTC
abundance: NA; j_gene: TRBJ2-7; v_gene: TRBV29-1; d_gene: NA; CDR3aa: CSVDEAGYDEQYF; CDR3nt: TGCAGCGTTGACGAGGCAGGGTACGACGAGCAGTACTTC
abundance: NA; j_gene: TRBJ1-4; v_gene: TRBV7-2; d_gene: NA; CDR3aa: CASSLAPQAEKLFF; CDR3nt: TGTGCCAGCAGCTTAGCCCCACAAGCTGAAAAACTGTTTTTT
abundance: NA; j_gene: TRBJ1-1; v_gene: TRBV9; d_gene: NA; CDR3aa: CASSPHTEAFF; CDR3nt: TGTGCCAGCAGCCCGCACACTGAAGCTTTCTTT
abundance: NA; j_gene: TRBJ1-2; v_gene: TRBV5-1; d_gene: NA; CDR3aa: CASSLGGAADYGYTF; CDR3nt: TGCGCCAGCAGCTTGGGAGGGGCCGCGGACTATGGCTACACCTTC
abundance: few; j_gene: TRBJ2-3; v_gene: TRBV9; d_gene: TRBD1; CDR3aa: CASSVAPRTGPDTQYF; CDR3nt: TGTGCCAGCAGCGTAGCCCCTAGGACAGGGCCAGATACGCAGTATTTT
abundance: few; j_gene: TRBJ2-7; v_gene: TRBV9; d_gene: NA; CDR3aa: CASSVTGFHEQYF; CDR3nt: TGTGCCAGCAGCGTTACAGGGTTCCACGAGCAGTACTTC
abundance: once; j_gene: TRBJ1-6; v_gene: TRBV29-1; d_gene: TRBD1; CDR3aa: CSVAEDRGNSPLHF; CDR3nt: TGCAGCGTGGCCGAGGACAGGGGTAATTCACCCCTCCACTTT
abundance: NA; j_gene: TRBJ1-5; v_gene: TRBV12-5; d_gene: NA; CDR3aa: CASGPGRNQPQHF; CDR3nt: TGTGCTAGTGGCCCGGGACGCAATCAGCCCCAGCATTTT
abundance: NA; j_gene: TRBJ2-3; v_gene: TRBV29-1; d_gene: TRBD1; CDR3aa: CSAKTGGVDTQYF; CDR3nt: TGCAGCGCCAAGACAGGGGGAGTAGATACGCAGTATTTT
abundance: once; j_gene: TRBJ2-1; v_gene: TRBV15; d_gene: TRBD1; CDR3aa: CATARDRGYNEQFF; CDR3nt: TGTGCCACCGCCCGGGACAGGGGTTACAATGAGCAGTTCTTC
abundance: few; j_gene: TRBJ2-1; v_gene: TRBV30; d_gene: NA; CDR3aa: CAWSGLNEQFF; CDR3nt: TGTGCCTGGAGTGGGCTCAATGAGCAGTTCTTC
abundance: NA; j_gene: TRBJ2-5; v_gene: TRBV6-6; d_gene: TRBD1; CDR3aa: CASSFGQGEWETQYF; CDR3nt: TGTGCCAGCAGCTTTGGACAGGGGGAGTGGGAGACCCAGTACTTC
abundance: once; j_gene: TRBJ1-1; v_gene: TRBV7-3; d_gene: TRBD1; CDR3aa: CASSRATGEAFF; CDR3nt: TGTGCCAGCAGCCGCGCGACAGGGGAAGCTTTCTTT
abundance: NA; j_gene: TRBJ1-1; v_gene: TRBV25-1; d_gene: TRBD1; CDR3aa: CASSDFGTGDTEAFF; CDR3nt: TGTGCCAGCAGTGATTTCGGGACAGGGGACACTGAAGCTTTCTTT
abundance: NA; j_gene: TRBJ2-1; v_gene: TRBV15; d_gene: TRBD2; CDR3aa: CATSRDRTSGGNEQFF; CDR3nt: TGTGCCACCAGCAGAGATCGGACTAGCGGGGGGAATGAGCAGTTCTTC
abundance: NA; j_gene: TRBJ2-3; v_gene: TRBV4-3; d_gene: TRBD2; CDR3aa: CASSVGSGEGTQYF; CDR3nt: TGCGCCAGCAGCGTAGGTAGCGGGGAGGGTACGCAGTATTTT
abundance: NA; j_gene: TRBJ1-4; v_gene: TRBV30; d_gene: NA; CDR3aa: CAWWRGPHNEKLFF; CDR3nt: TGTGCCTGGTGGCGGGGGCCACACAATGAAAAACTGTTTTTT
abundance: few; j_gene: TRBJ1-6; v_gene: TRBV11-2; d_gene: TRBD1; CDR3aa: CASSPQGVTEALHF; CDR3nt: TGTGCCAGCAGCCCCCAGGGGGTCACGGAGGCCCTCCACTTT
abundance: NA; j_gene: TRBJ2-6; v_gene: TRBV10-3; d_gene: NA; CDR3aa: CAISSAGANVLTF; CDR3nt: TGTGCCATCAGCAGCGCTGGGGCCAACGTCCTGACTTTC
abundance: NA; j_gene: TRBJ2-7; v_gene: TRBV14; d_gene: NA; CDR3aa: CASSQATHIRGTISSEQYF; CDR3nt: TGTGCCAGCAGCCAGGCGACCCACATCCGCGGGACAATATCCTCCGAGCAGTACTTC
abundance: once; j_gene: TRBJ1-2; v_gene: TRBV27; d_gene: NA; CDR3aa: CASSPIRPYGYTF; CDR3nt: TGTGCCAGCAGCCCAATCCGACCTTATGGCTACACCTTC
abundance: many; j_gene: TRBJ2-3; v_gene: TRBV10-3; d_gene: TRBD2; CDR3aa: CATEAGGTDTQYF; CDR3nt: TGTGCCACCGAGGCGGGGGGCACAGATACGCAGTATTTT
abundance: few; j_gene: TRBJ2-5; v_gene: TRBV7-8; d_gene: NA; CDR3aa: CASSQTRSQETQYF; CDR3nt: TGTGCCAGCAGCCAGACTAGGAGTCAAGAGACCCAGTACTTC
abundance: few; j_gene: TRBJ2-7; v_gene: TRBV14; d_gene: NA; CDR3aa: CASSQQGTAGSYEQYF; CDR3nt: TGTGCCAGCAGCCAACAGGGTACAGCTGGCTCCTACGAGCAGTACTTC
abundance: NA; j_gene: TRBJ2-1; v_gene: TRBV30; d_gene: TRBD2; CDR3aa: CAWRGVAGERYNEQFF; CDR3nt: TGTGCCTGGAGGGGAGTAGCGGGGGAGCGCTACAATGAGCAGTTCTTC
abundance: NA; j_gene: TRBJ1-5; v_gene: TRBV15; d_gene: TRBD1; CDR3aa: CATSRDPGQGAENQPQHF; CDR3nt: TGTGCCACCAGCAGAGATCCGGGACAGGGGGCTGAAAATCAGCCCCAGCATTTT
abundance: NA; j_gene: TRBJ1-6; v_gene: TRBV18; d_gene: NA; CDR3aa: CASSPQRESPLHF; CDR3nt: TGTGCCAGCTCCCCACAGCGGGAATCACCCCTCCACTTT
abundance: NA; j_gene: TRBJ2-7; v_gene: TRBV25-1; d_gene: NA; CDR3aa: CASSESGRAYEQYF; CDR3nt: TGTGCCAGCAGTGAATCCGGCAGGGCCTACGAGCAGTACTTC
abundance: few; j_gene: TRBJ2-1; v_gene: TRBV2; d_gene: TRBD1; CDR3aa: CASRRDRGTYNEQFF; CDR3nt: TGTGCCAGCAGGCGAGACAGGGGAACCTACAATGAGCAGTTCTTC
abundance: NA; j_gene: TRBJ1-1; v_gene: TRBV30; d_gene: NA; CDR3aa: CAWSSQGEAFF; CDR3nt: TGTGCCTGGAGCTCCCAGGGAGAAGCTTTCTTT
abundance: NA; j_gene: TRBJ1-2; v_gene: TRBV28; d_gene: NA; CDR3aa: CASSYRPGANYGYTF; CDR3nt: TGTGCCAGCAGTTATCGCCCAGGGGCAAACTATGGCTACACCTTC
abundance: NA; j_gene: TRBJ2-1; v_gene: TRBV29-1; d_gene: TRBD2; CDR3aa: CSVVPAGNYNEQFF; CDR3nt: TGCAGCGTTGTACCAGCGGGGAATTACAATGAGCAGTTCTTC
abundance: NA; j_gene: TRBJ1-1; v_gene: TRBV9; d_gene: NA; CDR3aa: CASSVEGRTEAFF; CDR3nt: TGTGCCAGCAGCGTAGAAGGGCGCACTGAAGCTTTCTTT
abundance: NA; j_gene: TRBJ1-1; v_gene: TRBV7-8; d_gene: NA; CDR3aa: CASSLAWGTKNTEAFF; CDR3nt: TGTGCCAGCAGCTTAGCGTGGGGGACGAAGAACACTGAAGCTTTCTTT
abundance: NA; j_gene: TRBJ1-1; v_gene: TRBV20-1; d_gene: NA; CDR3aa: CSAREQEAFF; CDR3nt: TGCAGTGCTAGAGAACAGGAAGCTTTCTTT
abundance: NA; j_gene: TRBJ2-5; v_gene: TRBV15; d_gene: NA; CDR3aa: CATSRDQEETQYF; CDR3nt: TGTGCCACCAGCAGAGATCAAGAAGAGACCCAGTACTTC
abundance: NA; j_gene: TRBJ2-2; v_gene: TRBV4-1; d_gene: NA; CDR3aa: CASSPDRPGGLFF; CDR3nt: TGCGCCAGCAGCCCGGACAGGCCGGGGGGTCTGTTTTTT
abundance: few; j_gene: TRBJ1-2; v_gene: TRBV6-5; d_gene: NA; CDR3aa: CASSYDPTYGYTF; CDR3nt: TGTGCCAGCAGTTATGATCCCACCTATGGCTACACCTTC
abundance: NA; j_gene: TRBJ1-6; v_gene: TRBV25-1; d_gene: NA; CDR3aa: CASSEFGLTNSPLHF; CDR3nt: TGTGCCAGCAGTGAATTCGGACTCACTAATTCACCCCTCCACTTT
abundance: NA; j_gene: TRBJ2-5; v_gene: TRBV4-1; d_gene: TRBD2; CDR3aa: CASSQDGLAGEETQYF; CDR3nt: TGCGCCAGCAGCCAAGATGGACTAGCGGGGGAAGAGACCCAGTACTTC
abundance: NA; j_gene: TRBJ2-7; v_gene: TRBV11-3; d_gene: NA; CDR3aa: CASSLGGGPYEQYF; CDR3nt: TGTGCCAGCAGCTTAGGGGGTGGGCCCTACGAGCAGTACTTC
abundance: NA; j_gene: TRBJ1-6; v_gene: TRBV25-1; d_gene: NA; CDR3aa: CASPPGRNSPLHF; CDR3nt: TGTGCCAGCCCCCCGGGCCGTAATTCACCCCTCCACTTT
abundance: NA; j_gene: TRBJ2-7; v_gene: TRBV11-1; d_gene: NA; CDR3aa: CASSLAGYYEQYF; CDR3nt: TGTGCCAGCAGCTTGGCGGGTTACTACGAGCAGTACTTC
abundance: NA; j_gene: TRBJ2-7; v_gene: TRBV28; d_gene: NA; CDR3aa: CASSPTDYEQYF; CDR3nt: TGTGCCAGCAGTCCCACCGACTACGAGCAGTACTTC
abundance: NA; j_gene: TRBJ2-2; v_gene: TRBV5-1; d_gene: NA; CDR3aa: CASSGVASRDTGELFF; CDR3nt: TGCGCCAGCAGCGGCGTGGCGAGCCGGGACACCGGGGAGCTGTTTTTT
abundance: few; j_gene: TRBJ1-1; v_gene: TRBV29-1; d_gene: TRBD1; CDR3aa: CSVEQGDLLGTEAFF; CDR3nt: TGCAGCGTTGAACAGGGGGATTTGCTGGGCACTGAAGCTTTCTTT
abundance: few; j_gene: TRBJ1-5; v_gene: TRBV4-2; d_gene: NA; CDR3aa: CASSQGGPNQPQHF; CDR3nt: TGTGCCAGCAGCCAAGGGGGGCCCAATCAGCCCCAGCATTTT
abundance: NA; j_gene: TRBJ2-6; v_gene: TRBV7-3; d_gene: NA; CDR3aa: CASSSLSGANVLTF; CDR3nt: TGTGCCAGCAGCTCCCTTTCTGGGGCCAACGTCCTGACTTTC
abundance: NA; j_gene: TRBJ2-3; v_gene: TRBV4-2; d_gene: NA; CDR3aa: CASTQDNLAWTDTQYF; CDR3nt: TGTGCCAGCACCCAAGATAATCTAGCGTGGACAGATACGCAGTATTTT
abundance: NA; j_gene: TRBJ2-1; v_gene: TRBV29-1; d_gene: NA; CDR3aa: CSVAGGGGYNEQFF; CDR3nt: TGCAGCGTTGCTGGGGGCGGAGGGTACAATGAGCAGTTCTTC